These 9 T cell receptor beta chains were all obtained from the same sample, sequenced in a study of CD8+CD57+ T cells in acquired aplastic anemia. Genomic DNA templated the TCR beta VDJ and CDR3 profiling. TCRdb reprocessed the reads with MiXCR, giving one entry per CDR3 protein. The sample includes 95,000 to 120,000 distinct CDR3 sequences, roughly 50% of them seen just once. Sequences were obtained from sorted CD4+, CD8+, or CD8+CD57+ T cells (not recorded which) from PBMCs. Source of these receptors: a human donor in good health, serving as a control.

This chain uses TRBV7-9 with TRBJ1-2; D is perhaps TRBD1 (6 bases). Deletions cut 5 bases from V and 4 bases from J, with 11 bases between. In germline, CDR1 is SEHNR, CDR2 FQNEAQ (reference sequence). CDR3 length equals 13 residues. The CDR3 bases are TGTGCCAGCAGCCAAGAGGGGGGCTATGGCTACACCTTC. Its protein is CASSQEGGYGYTF.

Worth noting for this clonotype: This could be a read error, since a much larger clone is one nucleotide away. The V call is TRBV6-1, the J call TRBJ1-2, with a weak D call TRBD1 (5 bases). The germline V gene has CDR1 MNHNS and CDR2 SASEGT. Trimming cost V 6 bases and J 2 bases, with 13 bases left between them. The CDR3 contains 14 residues. As DNA, the CDR3 is TGTGCCAGCAGCGCCCGGGACGCAAACTATGGCTACACCTTC. Protein product: CASSARDANYGYTF.

This clonotype was counted many times. The gene calls are TRBV19 and TRBJ2-3; D gene unclear. Trimming left V 4 bases short and J 0 bases short, with 8 bases between. This CDR3 is built from 14 residues. The germline gives CDR1 LNHDA, CDR2 SQIVND (reference sequence). The CDR3 DNA reads TGTGCCAGTAGTACCGGGTCTAGCACAGATACGCAGTATTTT. This encodes CASSTGSSTDTQYF.

The chain combines TRBV10-1 with TRBJ2-7; D unresolved. Trimming removed 2 bases at V and 2 bases at J, with 4 bases between. CDR1 and CDR2 (germline): WNHNN, SYGVQD (reference sequence). CDR3 length equals 12 residues. CDR3 sequence: CASSERPYEQYF. The CDR3, as DNA: TGCGCCAGCAGTGAGCGGCCCTACGAGCAGTACTTC.

This sequence joins TRBV20-1 and TRBJ2-5; maybe TRBD1 (6 bases). Trimming left V 0 bases short and J 1 base short, with 9 bases between. The germline gives CDR1 DFQATT, CDR2 SNEGSKA (reference sequence). The length of the CDR3 is 14 residues. The CDR3 sequence is CSARDQDSQETQYF. DNA of the CDR3: TGCAGTGCTAGAGATCAGGACAGCCAAGAGACCCAGTACTTC.

On this clonotype: A much larger clone sits a single nucleotide away, making a read error possible. The chain is built from TRBV3-1 and TRBJ1-2, with a possible D match to TRBD1 (5 bases). CDR1 and CDR2 from the germline V gene are LGHDT and YNNKEL (reference sequence). This CDR3 has 17 residues. The CDR3 loop is CASSQESRDSVTAGHTF. The CDR3 bases are TGTGCCAGCAGCCAAGAATCGCGGGACTCAGTTACTGCTGGCCACACCTTC.

In this sample, this clonotype turned up many times. V is TRBV20-1 and J is TRBJ2-7, with D possibly being TRBD2 (5 bases). The germline CDR1 and CDR2 sequences are DFQATT and SNEGSKA (reference sequence). CDR3 size: 12 residues. V was shortened by 3 bases and J by 2 bases, with 8 bases between the two germline ends. CDR3 nucleotides: TGCAGTGCTAGGGACTCCCCCTACGAGCAGTACTTC. This codes for CSARDSPYEQYF.

The gene calls are TRBV6-1 and TRBJ2-7; D remains unclear. V gave up 5 bases and J gave up 0 bases, with 11 bases separating them. The CDR3 is made up of 14 amino acids. CDR1 MNHNS and CDR2 SASEGT come from the germline V gene. CDR3 amino acids: CASSPDFASYEQYF. DNA of the CDR3: TGTGCCAGCAGTCCTGACTTCGCCTCCTACGAGCAGTACTTC.

V and J are TRBV29-1 and TRBJ2-1; TRBD1 agrees at 12 bases. This CDR3 region has 18 residues. Germline CDR1 SQVTM, CDR2 ANQGSEA. The V and J ends lost 0 bases and 2 bases, in that order; junction bases with no gene match: 8. Written as DNA, the CDR3 is TGCAGCGTTGAAGATGGAGTCGGGACAGGGGGCACCTACAATGAGCAGTTCTTC. Protein sequence: CSVEDGVGTGGTYNEQFF.